This T cell receptor (beta chain) stems from a study of blood T cell repertoires in COVID-19. The repertoire was sequenced with immunoSEQ multiplex PCR; TCRdb's copy has only in-frame clones and lacks some. Found here are 150,000 to 200,000 clones, roughly 90% of them singletons; the top ten hold around 2.1%. The CDR3 consists of 15 residues. Trimming left V 1 base short and J 8 bases short, with 12 bases between. Germline V gene data show CDR1 as MGHRA and CDR2 as YSYEKL. Recovered participants had two consecutive negative NP/OP PCR tests, healthcare professional clearance, or symptom resolution. The clonotype originates from a woman aged 25 to 45 who had recovered from COVID-19. Sequenced input: PBMCs or T cells enriched from blood (not recorded which). The chain carries TRBV4-1 and TRBJ1-6; the D gene is possibly TRBD1 (6 bases). CDR3 loop: CASSQVAGEDSPLHF. The CDR3 nucleotides read TGCGCCAGCAGCCAAGTGGCAGGGGAAGATTCACCCCTCCACTTT.